This T cell receptor (beta chain) emerged from a study of blood T cell repertoires in COVID-19. The wider study: The United States, Italy and Spain provided the acute and convalescent COVID-19 samples. PBMCs, B-cell-depleted T cells, or T cells were the source of the cDNA or gDNA that made up the material.

Cohort assignment relied on participant-reported clinical history. Trimming removed 2 bases from V and 6 bases from J; junction bases left unmatched: 4. Germline V gene sequence: CDR1 SGHAT, CDR2 FQNNGV. The CDR3 totals 14 residues. The data were produced by immunoSEQ multiplex PCR, yet TCRdb's version contains in-frame clones alone and is incomplete. Among 450,000 to 600,000 clones listed, 87% were seen once. This TCR derives from a woman aged 18-29 years who had recovered from COVID-19. This rearrangement joins TRBV11-2 to TRBJ2-1; the match to TRBD2 covers 7 bases. Sequences were obtained from PBMCs or T cells enriched from blood (not recorded which). The CDR3 sequence: CASSLMGLPNEQFF. CDR3 sequence (DNA): TGTGCCAGCAGCTTAATGGGACTACCCAATGAGCAGTTCTTC.